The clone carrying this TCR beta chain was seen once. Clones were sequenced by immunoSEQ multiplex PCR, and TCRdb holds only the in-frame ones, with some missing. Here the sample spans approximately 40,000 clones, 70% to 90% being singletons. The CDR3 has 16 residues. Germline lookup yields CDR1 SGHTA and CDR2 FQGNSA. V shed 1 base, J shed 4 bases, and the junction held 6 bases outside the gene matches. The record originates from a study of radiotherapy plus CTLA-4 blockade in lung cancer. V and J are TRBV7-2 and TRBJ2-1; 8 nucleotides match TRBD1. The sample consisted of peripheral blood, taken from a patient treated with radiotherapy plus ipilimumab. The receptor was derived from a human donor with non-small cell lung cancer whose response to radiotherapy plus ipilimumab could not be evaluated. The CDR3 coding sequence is TGTGCCAGCAGCTTAGTGGGGACAGGAGCATACAATGAGCAGTTCTTC. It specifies CASSLVGTGAYNEQFF.